Each of the 24 T cell receptor beta chains below was sequenced from the same sample in a study of blood T cells in healthy people across ages. The second PCR ran about 6 to 12 cycles with a sample-barcoded 5' primer and J-beta primers. TCRdb passed the 5' RACE reads through MiXCR, listing each CDR3 protein once. The sample holds about 650,000 distinct CDR3 sequences, about 34% seen once. The sequenced sample was blood. Source of these receptors: a woman at least 80 years old in good health.

The V call is TRBV5-1, the J call TRBJ1-4; 8 bases are shared with TRBD1. The CDR3 has 16 residues. Trimming took 0 bases from V and 7 from J; bases not matched to a gene: 8. Germline values: CDR1 SGHRS, CDR2 YFSETQ. The CDR3 reads CASSLVLTGASEKLFF. The CDR3 DNA sequence: TGCGCCAGCAGCTTGGTCCTGACAGGGGCAAGTGAAAAACTGTTTTTT. Full variable domain (outside the CDR3, taken from reference TRBV5-1 and TRBJ1-4): KAGVTQTPRYLIKTRGQQVTLSCSPISGHRSVSWYQQTPGQGLQFLFEYFSETQRNKGNFPGRFSGRQFSNSRSEMNVSTLELGDSALYLCASSLVLTGASEKLFFGSGTQLSVL.

This clonotype occurred a few times. The chain couples TRBV7-9 to TRBJ1-4, with a weak D call TRBD1 (6 bases). V lost 1 base and J 3 bases, leaving 12 bases between the germline ends. The CDR3 totals 16 residues. The germline gives CDR1 SEHNR, CDR2 FQNEAQ (reference sequence). The CDR3 is CASSLGVGAPNEKLFF. The CDR3 bases are TGTGCCAGCAGCTTAGGCGTGGGGGCTCCTAATGAAAAACTGTTTTTT. Using reference TRBV7-9 and TRBJ1-4 for the parts outside the CDR3, the full variable domain is DTGVSQNPRHKITKRGQNVTFRCDPISEHNRLYWYRQTLGQGPEFLTYFQNEAQLEKSRLLSDRFSAERPKGSFSTLEIQRTEQGDSAMYLCASSLGVGAPNEKLFFGSGTQLSVL.

The chain joins TRBV20-1 to TRBJ2-7, with 7 positions matching TRBD1. Per germline, CDR1 DFQATT and CDR2 SNEGSKA (reference sequence). The CDR3 contains 13 residues. The V gene end was trimmed by 6 bases and the J gene end by 0 bases; junction bases not matched to a gene: 5. CDR3 sequence (DNA): TGCAGTGCCGGGACAGCTAACTCCTACGAGCAGTACTTC. Its protein is CSAGTANSYEQYF.

A few counts support this clonotype. The rearrangement links TRBV2 to TRBJ1-1, with D possibly TRBD1 on 6 matching bases. V dropped 3 bases and J dropped 1 base, with 9 bases sitting between them. This CDR3 is built from 14 residues. The V gene's germline CDR1 is SNHLY and CDR2 FYNNEI. The CDR3 is CASSDGRGNTEAFF. DNA of the CDR3: TGTGCCAGCAGTGACGGCAGGGGGAACACTGAAGCTTTCTTT. The whole variable domain, filled in from reference TRBV2 and TRBJ1-1, reads EPEVTQTPSHQVTQMGQEVILRCVPISNHLYFYWYRQILGQKVEFLVSFYNNEISEKSEIFDDQFSVERPDGSNFTLKIRSTKLEDSAMYFCASSDGRGNTEAFFGQGTRLTVV.

This sequence joins TRBV2 and TRBJ1-1; D not certain. The CDR3 is 16 amino acids. Per the germline V gene, CDR1 is SNHLY and CDR2 is FYNNEI. V was clipped by 6 bases and J by 0 bases, with 17 bases between them. The CDR3 DNA sequence: TGTGCCAGCAGACCCCAGCCCCAAATAATGAACACTGAAGCTTTCTTT. It translates to CASRPQPQIMNTEAFF.

This clonotype was recorded only once. With a much larger clone just one base away, this may be a read error. The chain is built from TRBV7-8 and TRBJ2-1; D may be TRBD1 or TRBD2 (5 bases each). Per germline, CDR1 SGHVS and CDR2 FQNEAQ. CDR3 length: 12 amino acids. The DNA for the CDR3 is TGTGCCGGCAGCTCGACAGCAGAGGGGCAGTTCTTC. It specifies CAGSSTAEGQFF.

The rearrangement links TRBV2 to TRBJ1-1, with D maybe TRBD1 (5 bases). CDR1 and CDR2 (germline): SNHLY, FYNNEI. CDR3 length equals 12 residues. Trimming pared 4 bases from V and 5 bases from J, leaving 8 bases between. DNA of the CDR3: TGTGCCAGCAGTGTATGGGGGACTGAAGCTTTCTTT. It specifies CASSVWGTEAFF.

The V call is TRBV18, the J call TRBJ1-5; TRBD1 might be the D (5 bases). CDR3 length equals 17 residues. The ends were cut back, 6 bases at V and 3 bases at J, with 21 bases in the middle. CDR1 is KGHSH, CDR2 LQKENI, per germline. DNA of the CDR3: TGTGCCAGCTCGTCCCAGGGTCGTCCACTTCTCAATCAGCCCCAGCATTTT. Protein: CASSSQGRPLLNQPQHF. Supplemented by reference TRBV18 and TRBJ1-5, the full variable domain reads NAGVMQNPRHLVRRRGQEARLRCSPMKGHSHVYWYRQLPEEGLKFMVYLQKENIIDESGMPKERFSAEFPKEGPSILRIQQVVRGDSAAYFCASSSQGRPLLNQPQHFGDGTRLSIL.

V is TRBV7-9 and J is TRBJ2-5, with D uncertain. Germline V gene data show CDR1 as SEHNR and CDR2 as FQNEAQ (reference sequence). Between the trimmed V and J ends, which lost 5 bases and 5 bases, there was a span of 15 bases. The CDR3 has 14 amino acids. The CDR3 DNA is TGTGCCAGCAGCCCCCTCACATCCGCGGAGACCCAGTACTTC. Its translation is CASSPLTSAETQYF.

This clonotype was counted only a few times. This chain connects TRBV5-1 to TRBJ1-4, with 9 nucleotides matching TRBD1. This CDR3 has 15 amino acids. Germline V gives CDR1 SGHRS, CDR2 YFSETQ. Germline trimming cut 4 bases from V and 5 bases from J; bases unmatched to any gene: 6. Here the CDR3 reads CASSPAGTGNEKLFF. The DNA of the CDR3 is TGCGCCAGCAGCCCCGCGGGGACAGGGAATGAAAAACTGTTTTTT.

The gene calls are TRBV5-1 and TRBJ2-1; 8 positions agree with TRBD1. The J call may be incorrect, as the DNA end agrees better with TRBJ2-7. The CDR3 loop spans 14 amino acids. Germline V lookup: CDR1 SGHRS, CDR2 YFSETQ. The CDR3 DNA reads TGCGCCAGCAGCTTTAGGACAGGGAACAATGAGCAGTACTTC. As protein: CASSFRTGNNEQYF.

CDR3 region: CSARFRSGDYGYTF. DNA of the CDR3: TGCAGTGCTAGATTCAGAAGCGGAGACTATGGCTACACCTTC. The chain uses TRBV20-1 and TRBJ1-2; D not certain. Germline CDR1 DFQATT, CDR2 SNEGSKA (reference sequence). The CDR3 runs to 14 residues. Between the trimmed V and J ends, which lost 2 bases and 3 bases, there was a span of 13 bases.

The V call is TRBV20-1, the J call TRBJ1-1; D unresolved. The CDR3 runs to 13 residues. Trimming took 0 bases from V and 6 from J, leaving 11 bases between them. Germline V gene data show CDR1 as DFQATT and CDR2 as SNEGSKA (reference sequence). The CDR3 nucleotides read TGCAGTGCTAGAGATCAAGAATGGGCTGAAGCTTTCTTT. This codes for CSARDQEWAEAFF.

Comments on this clonotype: One base away lies a much larger clone, so this may be a sequencing read error. This sequence joins TRBV2 and TRBJ2-5; D possibly corresponds to TRBD2 (5 bases). The CDR3 is 12 amino acids. The germline V and J ends were trimmed by 0 bases and 11 bases, with 10 bases remaining between them. Per germline, CDR1 SNHLY and CDR2 FYNNEI. CDR3 DNA sequence: TGTGCCAGCAGTGAAGCAACGAGGGAGCAGTACTTC. It specifies CASSEATREQYF. Full variable domain (remainder filled in from reference TRBV2 and TRBJ2-5): EPEVTQTPSHQVTQMGQEVILRCVPISNHLYFYWYRQILGQKVEFLVSFYNNEISEKSEIFDDQFSVERPDGSNFTLKIRSTKLEDSAMYFCASSEATREQYFGPGTRLLVL.

In this sample, this clonotype turned up many times. J is TRBJ2-3 and V is TRBV5-4, with D possibly being TRBD2 (7 bases). This CDR3 spans 16 amino acids. CDR1 and CDR2 from the germline V gene are SGHNT and YYREEE (reference sequence). Deletions cut 4 bases from V and 4 bases from J, with 19 bases between. The CDR3 spells CASSRGGGGGADTQYF. In nucleotides, the CDR3 is TGTGCCAGCAGCCGCGGGGGAGGGGGAGGAGCAGATACGCAGTATTTT.

The chain uses TRBV15 and TRBJ1-1, with D uncertain. Per the germline V gene, CDR1 is LNHNV and CDR2 is YYDKDF (reference sequence). The CDR3 extends over 13 amino acids. With 6 bases removed from V and 0 bases from J, the gap between germline ends came to 8 bases. The CDR3: CATRSQLNTEAFF. CDR3 nucleotide sequence: TGTGCCACCAGAAGCCAATTGAACACTGAAGCTTTCTTT. Together with reference TRBV15 and TRBJ1-1, the CDR3 gives the full variable domain: DAMVIQNPRYQVTQFGKPVTLSCSQTLNHNVMYWYQQKSSQAPKLLFHYYDKDFNNEADTPDNFQSRRPNTSFCFLDIRSPGLGDTAMYLCATRSQLNTEAFFGQGTRLTVV.

This clonotype occurred many times. The rearrangement joins TRBV7-3 to TRBJ2-3; D ambiguous. The CDR3 extends over 13 amino acids. Trimming took 1 base from V and 10 from J, leaving 12 bases between them. Germline values: CDR1 SGHTA, CDR2 FQGTGA. CDR3 sequence reads: CASSLISNGAQYF. The CDR3 DNA sequence: TGTGCCAGCAGCTTAATATCAAATGGGGCGCAGTATTTT.

As regards this clonotype: A much larger clonotype is one base distant, so this may be a read error. V gene TRBV20-1 combines with J gene TRBJ2-7; 7 positions match TRBD1. Per the germline V gene, CDR1 is DFQATT and CDR2 is SNEGSKA (reference sequence). The CDR3 runs to 12 residues. The CDR3 loop reads CRADRDNYEQYF. The CDR3 DNA is TGCAGGGCAGACAGGGATAACTACGAGCAGTACTTC.

This clonotype was seen ten or more times. The chain joins TRBV7-2 to TRBJ2-1; 8 nucleotides agree with TRBD2. The germline V gene has CDR1 SGHTA and CDR2 FQGNSA. The CDR3 loop spans 14 amino acids. V trimming: 2 bases; J trimming: 9 bases; junction bases outside the gene matches: 6. The CDR3 sequence is CASSLRGGAIEQFF. In DNA, the CDR3 is TGTGCCAGCAGCTTACGGGGGGGGGCCATTGAGCAGTTCTTC. The variable domain in full, completed from reference TRBV7-2 and TRBJ2-1, reads GAGVSQSPSNKVTEKGKDVELRCDPISGHTALYWYRQSLGQGLEFLIYFQGNSAPDKSGLPSDRFSAERTGGSVSTLTIQRTQQEDSAVYLCASSLRGGAIEQFFGPGTRLTVL.

The chain uses TRBV4-1 and TRBJ2-1; 10 bases are a match to TRBD2. This CDR3 spans 16 amino acids. Unmatched junction bases numbered 6, after V lost 6 bases and J lost 1 base. The V gene's germline CDR1 is MGHRA and CDR2 YSYEKL. The CDR3 region has the DNA TGCGCCAGCAGACAGATAGCGGGAGGATCCTACAATGAGCAGTTCTTC. Protein product: CASRQIAGGSYNEQFF.

This clonotype was counted only a few times. The chain joins TRBV12-3 or TRBV12-4 to TRBJ2-2; D may be TRBD1 (5 bases). V was pared by 6 bases and J by 6 bases, with 14 bases between. The CDR3 length is 14 residues. The CDR3 region has the DNA TGTGCCAGCAGGCCAGCCAGGGCGGCCGGGGAGCTGTTTTTT. It yields the protein CASRPARAAGELFF.

This clonotype was seen at least ten times. A much larger clone sits a single nucleotide away, making a read error possible. The chain is built from TRBV10-3 and TRBJ1-2; TRBD1 matches at 9 bases. V lost 6 bases to trimming and J lost 11 bases; unmatched junction nucleotides: 13. The germline V gene encodes CDR1 ENHRY and CDR2 SYGVKD. This CDR3 comprises 14 residues. The CDR3 here is CAIREPRGQGMYTF. The CDR3 region has the DNA TGTGCCATCAGGGAGCCCCGAGGACAGGGGATGTACACCTTC.

This clonotype has only a few counts. The chain is built from TRBV6-5 and TRBJ2-2; tentative D call: TRBD1 (5 bases). The V end was cut by 2 bases, the J end by 2 bases, with 21 bases between. The germline gives CDR1 MNHEY, CDR2 SVGAGI. This CDR3 is 19 amino acids long. This chain's CDR3 is CASSYPMDMLTINTGELFF. CDR3 in DNA: TGTGCCAGCAGTTACCCAATGGACATGCTGACGATAAACACCGGGGAGCTGTTTTTT.

This clonotype was counted only a few times. Given a much more abundant clone one base away, this may be a read error. The rearrangement uses TRBV27 and TRBJ2-5, with a possible D match to TRBD2 (7 bases). Trimming took 5 bases from V and 3 from J, leaving 19 bases between them. This CDR3 region has 16 residues. Germline V gives CDR1 MNHEY, CDR2 SMNVEV (reference sequence). The CDR3 DNA follows: TGTGCCAGCAGTCAGGGTGGACGGGGGGCAGAAGAGACCCAGTACTTC. It encodes CASSQGGRGAEETQYF.